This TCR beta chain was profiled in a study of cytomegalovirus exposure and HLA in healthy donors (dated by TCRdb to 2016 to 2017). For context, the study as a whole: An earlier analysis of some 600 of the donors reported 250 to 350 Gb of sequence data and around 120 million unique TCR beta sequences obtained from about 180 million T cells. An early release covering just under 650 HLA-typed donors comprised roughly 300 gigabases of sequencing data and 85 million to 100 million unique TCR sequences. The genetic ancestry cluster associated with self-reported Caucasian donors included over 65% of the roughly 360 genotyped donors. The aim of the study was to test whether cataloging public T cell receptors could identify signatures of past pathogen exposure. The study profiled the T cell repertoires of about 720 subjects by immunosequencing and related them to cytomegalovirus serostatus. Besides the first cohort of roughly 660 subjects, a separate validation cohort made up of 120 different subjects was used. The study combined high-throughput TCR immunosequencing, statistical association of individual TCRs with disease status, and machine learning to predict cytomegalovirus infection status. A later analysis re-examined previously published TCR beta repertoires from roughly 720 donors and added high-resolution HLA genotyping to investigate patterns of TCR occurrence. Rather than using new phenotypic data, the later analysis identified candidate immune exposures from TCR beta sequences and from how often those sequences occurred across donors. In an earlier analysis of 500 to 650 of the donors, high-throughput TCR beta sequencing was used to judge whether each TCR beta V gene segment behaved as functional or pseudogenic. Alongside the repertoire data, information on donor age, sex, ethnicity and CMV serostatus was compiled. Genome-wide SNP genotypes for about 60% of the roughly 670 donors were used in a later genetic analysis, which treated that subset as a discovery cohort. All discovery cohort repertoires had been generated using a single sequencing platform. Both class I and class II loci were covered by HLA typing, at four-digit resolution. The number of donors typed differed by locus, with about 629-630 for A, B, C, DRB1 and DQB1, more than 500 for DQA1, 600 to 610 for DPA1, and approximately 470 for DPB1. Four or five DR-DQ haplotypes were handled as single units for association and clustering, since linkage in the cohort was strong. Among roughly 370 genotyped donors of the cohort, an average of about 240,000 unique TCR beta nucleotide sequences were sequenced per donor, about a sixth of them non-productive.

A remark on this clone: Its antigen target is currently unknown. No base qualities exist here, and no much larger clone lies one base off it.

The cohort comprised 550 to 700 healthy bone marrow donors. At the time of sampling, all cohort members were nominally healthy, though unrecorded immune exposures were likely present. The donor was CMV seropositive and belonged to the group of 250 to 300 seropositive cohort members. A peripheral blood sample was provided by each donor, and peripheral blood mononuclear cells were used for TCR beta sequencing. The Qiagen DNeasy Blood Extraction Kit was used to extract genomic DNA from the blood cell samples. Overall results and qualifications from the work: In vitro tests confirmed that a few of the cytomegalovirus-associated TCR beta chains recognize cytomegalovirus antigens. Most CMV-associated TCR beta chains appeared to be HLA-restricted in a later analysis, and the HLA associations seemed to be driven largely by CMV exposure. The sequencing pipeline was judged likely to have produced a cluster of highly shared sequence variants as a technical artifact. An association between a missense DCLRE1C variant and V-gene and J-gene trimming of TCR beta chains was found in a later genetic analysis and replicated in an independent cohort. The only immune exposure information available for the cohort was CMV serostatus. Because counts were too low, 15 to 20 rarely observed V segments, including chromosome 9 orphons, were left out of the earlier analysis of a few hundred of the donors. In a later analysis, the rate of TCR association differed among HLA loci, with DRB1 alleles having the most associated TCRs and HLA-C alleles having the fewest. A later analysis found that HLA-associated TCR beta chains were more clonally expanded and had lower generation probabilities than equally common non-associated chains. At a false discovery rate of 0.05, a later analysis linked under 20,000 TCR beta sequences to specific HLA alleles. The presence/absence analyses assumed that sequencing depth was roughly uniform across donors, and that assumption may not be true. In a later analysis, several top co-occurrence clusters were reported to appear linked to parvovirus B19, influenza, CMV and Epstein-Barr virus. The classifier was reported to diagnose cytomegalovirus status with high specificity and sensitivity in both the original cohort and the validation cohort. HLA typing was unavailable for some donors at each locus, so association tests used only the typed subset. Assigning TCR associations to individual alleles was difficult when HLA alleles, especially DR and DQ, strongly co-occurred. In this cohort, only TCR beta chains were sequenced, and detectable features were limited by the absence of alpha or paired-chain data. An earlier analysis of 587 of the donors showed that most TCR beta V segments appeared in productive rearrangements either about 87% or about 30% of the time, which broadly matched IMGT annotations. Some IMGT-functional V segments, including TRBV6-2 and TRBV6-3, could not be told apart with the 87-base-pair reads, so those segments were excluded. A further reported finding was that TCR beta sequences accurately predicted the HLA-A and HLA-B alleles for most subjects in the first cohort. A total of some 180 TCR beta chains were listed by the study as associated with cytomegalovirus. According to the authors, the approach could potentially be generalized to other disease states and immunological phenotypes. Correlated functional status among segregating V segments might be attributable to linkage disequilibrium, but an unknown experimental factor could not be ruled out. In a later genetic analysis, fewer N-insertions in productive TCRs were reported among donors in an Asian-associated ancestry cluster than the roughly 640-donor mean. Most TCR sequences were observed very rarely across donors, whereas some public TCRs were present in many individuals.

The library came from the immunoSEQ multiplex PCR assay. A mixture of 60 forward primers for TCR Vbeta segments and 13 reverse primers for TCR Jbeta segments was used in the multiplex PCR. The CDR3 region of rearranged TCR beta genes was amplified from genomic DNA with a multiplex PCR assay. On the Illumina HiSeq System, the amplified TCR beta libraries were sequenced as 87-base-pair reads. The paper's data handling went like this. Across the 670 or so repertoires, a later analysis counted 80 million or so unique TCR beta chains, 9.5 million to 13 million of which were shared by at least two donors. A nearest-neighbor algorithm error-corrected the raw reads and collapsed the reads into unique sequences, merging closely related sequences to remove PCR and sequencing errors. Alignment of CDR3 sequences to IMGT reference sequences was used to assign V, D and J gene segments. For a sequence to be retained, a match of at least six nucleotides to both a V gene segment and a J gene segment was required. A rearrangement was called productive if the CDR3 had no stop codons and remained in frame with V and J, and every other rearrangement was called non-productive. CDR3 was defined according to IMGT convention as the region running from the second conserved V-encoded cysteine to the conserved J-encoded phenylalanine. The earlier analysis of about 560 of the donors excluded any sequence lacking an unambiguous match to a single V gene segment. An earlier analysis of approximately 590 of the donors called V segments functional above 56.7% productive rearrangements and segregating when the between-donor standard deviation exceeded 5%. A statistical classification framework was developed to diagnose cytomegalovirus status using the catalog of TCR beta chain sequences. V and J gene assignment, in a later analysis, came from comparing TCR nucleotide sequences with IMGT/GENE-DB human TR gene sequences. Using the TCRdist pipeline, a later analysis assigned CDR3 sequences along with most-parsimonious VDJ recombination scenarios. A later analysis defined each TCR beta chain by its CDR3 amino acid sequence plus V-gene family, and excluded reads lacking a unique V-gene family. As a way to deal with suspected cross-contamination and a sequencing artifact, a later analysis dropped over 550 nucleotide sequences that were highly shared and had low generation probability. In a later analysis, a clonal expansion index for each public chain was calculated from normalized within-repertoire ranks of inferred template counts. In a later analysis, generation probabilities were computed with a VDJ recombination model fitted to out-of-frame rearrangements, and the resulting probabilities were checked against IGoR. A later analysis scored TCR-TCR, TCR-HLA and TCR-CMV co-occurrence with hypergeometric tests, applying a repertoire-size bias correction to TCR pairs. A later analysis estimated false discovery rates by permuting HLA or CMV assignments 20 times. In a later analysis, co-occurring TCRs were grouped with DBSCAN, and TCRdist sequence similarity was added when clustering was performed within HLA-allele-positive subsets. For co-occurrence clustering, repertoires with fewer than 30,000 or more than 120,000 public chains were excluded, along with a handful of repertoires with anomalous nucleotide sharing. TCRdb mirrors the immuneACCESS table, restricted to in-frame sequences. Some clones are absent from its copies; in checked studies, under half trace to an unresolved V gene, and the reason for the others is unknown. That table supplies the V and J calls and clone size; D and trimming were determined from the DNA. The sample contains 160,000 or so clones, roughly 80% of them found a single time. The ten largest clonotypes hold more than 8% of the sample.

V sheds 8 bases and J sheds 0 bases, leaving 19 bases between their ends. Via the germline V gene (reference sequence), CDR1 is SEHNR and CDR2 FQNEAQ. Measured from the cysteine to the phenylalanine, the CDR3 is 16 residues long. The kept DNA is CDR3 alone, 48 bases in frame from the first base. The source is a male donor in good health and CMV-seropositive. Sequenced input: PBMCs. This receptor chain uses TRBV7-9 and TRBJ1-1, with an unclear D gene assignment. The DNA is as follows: TGTGCCAGCTTTTCCCCCGACAAGGCCATGAACACTGAAGCTTTCTTT. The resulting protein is CASFSPDKAMNTEAFF.